A single sample gave rise to the 19 T cell receptor beta chains below, sequenced in a study of T cells after yellow fever vaccination. TCRdb analysed the 5' RACE reads with MiXCR anew, one entry per CDR3 protein. The data show some 150,000 distinct CDR3 sequences, approximately 9.7% seen once. The sequencing used CD8+ T cells sorted from PBMCs, collected 45 days after the yellow fever booster vaccination. The receptors were gathered from a man aged 18 to 35 who received the YFV17D yellow fever vaccine.

Only a few counts were recorded for this clonotype. V is TRBV29-1 and J is TRBJ1-1; D is unresolved. The CDR3 contains 12 residues. Germline values: CDR1 SQVTM, CDR2 ANQGSEA. Trimming stripped 8 bases from V and 0 bases from J, with 10 bases between. CDR3 sequence reads: CSFRYMNTEAFF. The CDR3 DNA follows: TGCAGCTTCAGGTACATGAACACTGAAGCTTTCTTT.

CDR3 nucleotide sequence: TGTGCCACCAGTGATTCTGGGGGTGAGCAGTTCTTC. It encodes CATSDSGGEQFF. V gene TRBV24-1 combines with J gene TRBJ2-1; D possibly matches TRBD1 or TRBD2 (5 bases each). Germline V gene lookup returns CDR1 KGHDR and CDR2 SFDVKD. The CDR3 has 12 residues. The ends were cut back, 2 bases at V and 9 bases at J, with 7 bases in the middle.

The rearrangement joins TRBV2 to TRBJ1-5; D is possibly TRBD1 (5 bases). The CDR3 is 15 residues long. V gave up 5 bases and J gave up 0 bases, with 11 bases separating them. From germline, CDR1 is SNHLY and CDR2 FYNNEI. DNA for the CDR3: TGTGCCAGCAGTCCCGGGACTTATAGCAATCAGCCCCAGCATTTT. This encodes CASSPGTYSNQPQHF.

This clonotype was counted ten times or more. The chain combines TRBV6-6 with TRBJ2-4, with TRBD2 as a possible D gene (6 bases). Trimming took 2 bases from V and 0 from J, leaving 8 bases between them. This CDR3 comprises 15 residues. From germline, CDR1 is MNHNY and CDR2 SVGAGI (reference sequence). The CDR3 DNA follows: TGTGCCAGCAGTTACCTCGGGGGAGCCAAAAACATTCAGTACTTC. Its translation: CASSYLGGAKNIQYF.

This clonotype was recorded at least ten times. V gene TRBV2 combines with J gene TRBJ2-3, with TRBD2 matching 13 bases. After removal of 9 bases from V and 8 bases from J, the junction contained 8 bases not matched to a gene. The length of the CDR3 is 14 residues. Germline CDR1 and CDR2: SNHLY and FYNNEI. CDR3: CARGTSGGASTQYF. The CDR3 nucleotides read TGTGCCAGGGGCACTAGCGGGGGGGCCTCTACGCAGTATTTT.

This clonotype was seen more than once but under ten times. V gene TRBV7-2 combines with J gene TRBJ1-1; unclear D gene. The germline V and J ends were trimmed by 3 bases and 1 base, with 9 bases remaining between them. The CDR3 runs 14 residues. Germline values: CDR1 SGHTA, CDR2 FQGNSA. Written as DNA, the CDR3 is TGTGCCAGCAGCTTTATTGACGCGAACACTGAAGCTTTCTTT. The encoded protein is CASSFIDANTEAFF.

The sample holds a few counts of this clonotype. The rearrangement joins TRBV4-1 to TRBJ2-1; a weak D match, TRBD2 (5 bases). Germline V gene sequence: CDR1 MGHRA, CDR2 YSYEKL. V was clipped by 2 bases and J by 5 bases, with 13 bases between them. There are 15 residues in the CDR3. CDR3 DNA: TGCGCCAGCAGCCAATCCCAGAACGGGGACAATGAGCAGTTCTTC. Translating gives CASSQSQNGDNEQFF.

The chain has TRBV4-2 and TRBJ2-1; either TRBD1 or TRBD2 may supply D (5 bases each). The CDR3 length is 12 residues. Germline V gene sequence: CDR1 LGHNA, CDR2 YNFKEQ. With 3 bases removed from V and 13 bases from J, the gap between germline ends came to 13 bases. CDR3 in amino acids: CASSHPGAEQFF. The CDR3 region has the DNA TGTGCCAGCAGCCACCCCGGGGCAGAACAGTTCTTC.

Concerning this clonotype itself: One end of the junction varies from germline; a read error may be responsible. This sequence joins TRBV4-1 and TRBJ2-7; the match to TRBD2 covers 7 bases. Per germline, CDR1 MGHRA and CDR2 YSYEKL. The CDR3 covers 13 residues. The CDR3 sequence: CASSQEGRVEQYF. The CDR3 coding sequence is TGCGCCAGCAGTCAAGAGGGGAGGGTCGAGCAGTACTTC.

In its sample, this clonotype was seen a few times. The V and J genes are TRBV7-6 and TRBJ2-7; no clear D gene. The germline V gene encodes CDR1 SGHVS and CDR2 FNYEAQ. With 0 bases removed from V and 4 bases from J, the gap between germline ends came to 7 bases. CDR3 size: 13 residues. The CDR3 sequence is CASSLARGYEQYF. The CDR3 coding sequence is TGTGCCAGCAGCTTAGCGCGAGGTTACGAGCAGTACTTC.

This clonotype was detected only a few times. This sequence joins TRBV6-2 or TRBV6-3 and TRBJ1-5; 9 nucleotides match TRBD1. Per germline, CDR1 MNHEY and CDR2 SVGEGT. CDR3 length equals 18 residues. J was trimmed by 0 bases and V by 9 bases; bases with no gene match: 15. The CDR3 region has the DNA TGTGCCAGTAGAACCCCGGGACAGGGTGGCTATAGCAATCAGCCCCAGCATTTT. This codes for CASRTPGQGGYSNQPQHF.

CDR3 sequence: CASIGGAEGKPQHF. In nucleotides, the CDR3 is TGTGCCAGTATTGGGGGAGCCGAGGGAAAGCCCCAGCATTTT. The rearrangement links TRBV19 to TRBJ1-5; D perhaps matches TRBD1 (5 bases). Germline V CDR1 and CDR2: LNHDA, SQIVND (reference sequence). With 7 bases removed from V and 8 bases from J, the gap between germline ends came to 18 bases. The CDR3 has 14 residues.

The rearrangement uses TRBV2 and TRBJ2-3; D is unclear. V lost 7 bases and J lost 0, with 17 bases in between. CDR3 length: 16 residues. From germline, CDR1 is SNHLY and CDR2 FYNNEI. The CDR3 DNA sequence: TGTGCCAGCACCCTGCCGGACGTATCTAGCACAGATACGCAGTATTTT. It codes for CASTLPDVSSTDTQYF.

This clonotype occurred many times. The chain carries TRBV12-3 or TRBV12-4 and TRBJ2-7, with no clear D. The CDR3 loop spans 13 amino acids. V lost 2 bases and J 5 bases, leaving 10 bases between the germline ends. In DNA form, the CDR3 reads TGTGCCAGCAGTTTAAACCAGGTTAACGAGCAGTACTTC. It specifies CASSLNQVNEQYF.

The chain is built from TRBV9 and TRBJ2-2; D unclear. CDR1 and CDR2 from the germline V gene are SGDLS and YYNGEE. The V gene lost 0 bases and the J gene lost 4 bases, with 4 bases spanning the gap. The CDR3 sequence is 13 residues long. The CDR3 reads CASSVASTGELFF. The CDR3 DNA reads TGTGCCAGCAGCGTAGCTAGCACCGGGGAGCTGTTTTTT. The entire variable domain, with the rest obtained from reference TRBV9 and TRBJ2-2, is as follows: DSGVTQTPKHLITATGQRVTLRCSPRSGDLSVYWYQQSLDQGLQFLIQYYNGEERAKGNILERFSAQQFPDLHSELNLSSLELGDSALYFCASSVASTGELFFGEGSRLTVL.

This clonotype was seen a few times. This chain links TRBV10-1 with TRBJ2-1; D unclear. The germline V gene encodes CDR1 WNHNN and CDR2 SYGVQD (reference sequence). V shed 9 bases and J shed 10 bases, with 16 bases lying between them. The CDR3 extends over 12 amino acids. The CDR3, as DNA: TGCGCCAGGGGAAGTAGAAGTCCGGAGCAGTTCTTC. This encodes CARGSRSPEQFF.

This clonotype came up a few times. The V call is TRBV5-6, the J call TRBJ1-1; D gene unclear. Per germline, CDR1 SGHDT and CDR2 YYEEEE. The CDR3 spans 15 residues. The V gene lost 3 bases and the J gene lost 1 base, with 13 bases spanning the gap. CDR3 in amino acids: CASSSGSDGNTEAFF. The CDR3 region has the DNA TGTGCCAGCAGCTCGGGAAGCGACGGGAACACTGAAGCTTTCTTT.

The V gene is TRBV27, the J gene TRBJ2-2, with D perhaps TRBD1 (6 bases). Per the germline V gene, CDR1 is MNHEY and CDR2 is SMNVEV (reference sequence). The CDR3 totals 15 residues. V gave up 10 bases and J gave up 5 bases, with 20 bases separating them. CDR3 region: CATTMGAPWTGELFF. Here the CDR3 DNA reads TGTGCCACCACTATGGGGGCACCCTGGACCGGGGAGCTGTTTTTT.

The rearrangement links TRBV7-2 to TRBJ2-1; 7 bases are shared with TRBD1. CDR1 and CDR2 (germline): SGHTA, FQGNSA. The CDR3 is 15 residues long. Trimming at V came to 6 bases and at J to 0 bases, leaving 5 bases not matched to a gene. CDR3 amino acids: CASREGAFSYNEQFF. In nucleotides, the CDR3 is TGTGCCAGCAGAGAGGGGGCTTTCTCCTACAATGAGCAGTTCTTC. The variable domain in full, with the rest retrieved from reference TRBV7-2 and TRBJ2-1, is GAGVSQSPSNKVTEKGKDVELRCDPISGHTALYWYRQSLGQGLEFLIYFQGNSAPDKSGLPSDRFSAERTGGSVSTLTIQRTQQEDSAVYLCASREGAFSYNEQFFGPGTRLTVL.